This T cell receptor (beta chain) came from a study of OX40 agonist ivuxolimab in advanced cancers. Generated by immunoSEQ multiplex PCR, the TCRdb table keeps only in-frame clones and is missing some. The sample yields approximately 74,000 clones, 90% seen once. The input for sequencing was CD4+ or CD8+ T cells sorted from blood, taken in a trial of the OX40 agonist ivuxolimab. The clonotype originates from an adult with an advanced solid tumor such as melanoma, head and neck, liver or kidney cancer.

The CDR3 protein is CASMGMREKLFF. The CDR3 DNA is TGTGCCAGTATGGGTATGAGGGAAAAACTGTTTTTT. The V gene is TRBV19, the J gene TRBJ1-4; D is undetermined. This CDR3 is built from 12 residues. The V end was cut by 7 bases, the J end by 8 bases, with 11 bases between. Per the germline V gene, CDR1 is LNHDA and CDR2 is SQIVND (reference sequence).